Below, 17 T cell receptor beta chains from the same sample are listed, as sequenced in a study of cytomegalovirus exposure and HLA in healthy donors. Both 60 Vbeta primers and 13 Jbeta primers went into the PCR. The repertoire was sequenced with immunoSEQ multiplex PCR; TCRdb's copy has only in-frame clones and lacks some. The table shows some 170,000 clones, with 70% occurring only once. Sequences were obtained from PBMCs. The receptors stem from a young man in good health and CMV-seropositive.

V is TRBV30 and J is TRBJ1-2; 10 bases align to TRBD1. The germline V gene has CDR1 GTSNPN and CDR2 SVGIG (reference sequence). The CDR3 is 16 residues long. The trim removed 8 bases at V and 3 bases at J, leaving 15 bases unmatched. The CDR3 protein is CAISGFGTGAHYGYTF. The CDR3 nucleotides read TGTGCCATCTCCGGATTCGGGACAGGGGCGCACTATGGCTACACCTTC.

The CDR3 is CASSFGQRTDTQYF. CDR3 coding DNA: TGTGCCAGCAGCTTCGGACAGCGGACAGATACGCAGTATTTT. The J gene is TRBJ2-3, the V gene TRBV5-4, with a possible D match to TRBD1 (6 bases). Trimming stripped 2 bases from V and 3 bases from J, with 10 bases between. The CDR3 is 14 amino acids. The germline V gene has CDR1 SGHNT and CDR2 YYREEE (reference sequence).

V usage is TRBV2 and J usage is TRBJ1-1, with D possibly TRBD1 on 5 matching bases. Trimming left V 6 bases short and J 0 bases short, with 11 bases between. This CDR3 is 14 amino acids long. Germline V gene sequence: CDR1 SNHLY, CDR2 FYNNEI. This chain's CDR3 is CASRPDSLNTEAFF. DNA of the CDR3: TGTGCCAGCAGACCAGACAGTTTGAACACTGAAGCTTTCTTT.

This clone is a singleton in its sample. This chain links TRBV13 with TRBJ2-5; tentative D call: TRBD1 (5 bases). The CDR3 sequence is 16 residues long. The V end lost 5 bases, the J end lost 3 bases, and 19 bases lay between the germline ends. CDR1 and CDR2 (germline): PRHDT, FYEKMQ (reference sequence). The CDR3 region has the DNA TGTGCCAGCAGCCCCCACTATTTGACAGATGAAGAGACCCAGTACTTC. Translating gives CASSPHYLTDEETQYF.

This clone showed up just a few times. The CDR3 is CASSVANQETQYF. CDR3 in DNA: TGTGCCAGCAGCGTTGCGAACCAAGAGACCCAGTACTTC. This chain connects TRBV9 to TRBJ2-5; D gene uncertain. The length of the CDR3 is 13 residues. V was shortened by 2 bases and J by 0 bases, with 5 bases between the two germline ends. Per germline, CDR1 SGDLS and CDR2 YYNGEE.

Only one count was recorded for this clone. The gene calls are TRBV28 and TRBJ2-7; 12 bases are shared with TRBD2. The ends lost 4 bases at V and 1 base at J; junction bases unmatched: 11. The CDR3 totals 18 residues. Germline V lookup: CDR1 MDHEN, CDR2 SYDVKM. CDR3 protein: CASSSRLAGEAMSYEQYV. The CDR3 region has the DNA TGTGCCAGCAGTTCCAGACTAGCGGGAGAGGCGATGTCCTACGAGCAGTACGTC.

This CDR3 is CASSGASSYEQYV. The CDR3 DNA reads as TGCGCCAGCAGTGGGGCTAGCTCCTACGAGCAGTACGTC. The chain has TRBV10-2 and TRBJ2-7; D is undetermined. Germline assignment: CDR1 WSHSY and CDR2 SAAADI. Trimming removed 4 bases from V and 0 bases from J, with 7 bases in between. The CDR3 spans 13 residues.

The chain is built from TRBV9 and TRBJ2-5; 8 bases line up with TRBD2. Trimming removed 3 bases from V and 5 bases from J; junction bases left unmatched: 6. Germline CDR1 SGDLS, CDR2 YYNGEE. The CDR3 sequence is 14 residues long. Here the CDR3 DNA reads TGTGCCAGCAGCGACACTAGCGGAGGGGAGACCCAGTACTTC. This encodes CASSDTSGGETQYF.

As regards this clone: This specimen includes other DNA sequences encoding the same CDR3. The chain couples TRBV2 to TRBJ2-1, with 11 bases identical to TRBD2. CDR1 is SNHLY, CDR2 FYNNEI, per germline. CDR3 length equals 15 residues. With 6 bases clipped from V and 2 bases from J, the junction kept 3 bases outside the gene matches. CDR3 sequence: CASRVAGGPYNEQFF. The CDR3 nucleotides are TGTGCCAGCAGAGTAGCGGGAGGGCCCTACAATGAGCAGTTCTTC. Drawing the rest from reference TRBV2 and TRBJ2-1, the complete variable domain is EPEVTQTPSHQVTQMGQEVILRCVPISNHLYFYWYRQILGQKVEFLVSFYNNEISEKSEIFDDQFSVERPDGSNFTLKIRSTKLEDSAMYFCASRVAGGPYNEQFFGPGTRLTVL.

This clone has a handful of counts. The CDR3: CASSEALAGGTDTQYF. CDR3 coding DNA: TGTGCCAGCAGTGAAGCGCTAGCGGGAGGCACAGATACGCAGTATTTT. This chain links TRBV6-1 with TRBJ2-3; 10 positions match TRBD2. In germline, CDR1 is MNHNS, CDR2 SASEGT. The CDR3 covers 16 residues. V was pared by 0 bases and J by 1 base, with 1 base of the junction left unmatched.

This clone was counted a few times. The gene calls are TRBV9 and TRBJ2-1; TRBD2 might be the D (6 bases). The CDR3 is 12 residues long. V lost 3 bases, J lost 8 bases, and 9 bases lay in between. The germline CDR1 and CDR2 sequences are SGDLS and YYNGEE. For the CDR3, the DNA is TGTGCCAGCAGCGATTGGGGGGATGAGCAGTTCTTC. Its translation is CASSDWGDEQFF.

The rearrangement uses TRBV7-8 and TRBJ2-3; TRBD2 matches at 10 bases. The CDR3 consists of 15 residues. Per the germline V gene, CDR1 is SGHVS and CDR2 is FQNEAQ. J lost 7 bases, V lost 6 bases, and 10 bases had no gene match. CDR3 loop: CASSSRLAGEYTQYF. CDR3 DNA sequence: TGTGCCAGCAGTTCAAGACTAGCGGGTGAATATACGCAGTATTTT.

This chain joins TRBV28 and TRBJ2-7; 14 bases align to TRBD2. Germline V gene sequence: CDR1 MDHEN, CDR2 SYDVKM. Trimming cost V 6 bases and J 6 bases; bases outside gene matches: 13. The length of the CDR3 is 17 residues. CDR3 DNA: TGTGCCAGCAGAAGACAGGGGGCGACTAGCGGGGGGGTCGAGCAGTACGTC. Its translation: CASRRQGATSGGVEQYV.

V usage is TRBV27 and J usage is TRBJ2-2; TRBD1 might be the D (6 bases). The CDR3 sequence is 15 residues long. The V end lost 5 bases, the J end lost 1 base, and 11 bases lay between the germline ends. The germline V gene encodes CDR1 MNHEY and CDR2 SMNVEV (reference sequence). CDR3 loop: CASSRQTGNTGELFF. DNA of the CDR3: TGTGCCAGCAGTCGCCAGACAGGGAACACCGGGGAGCTGTTTTTT.

The rearrangement links TRBV30 to TRBJ1-2, with D uncertain. From germline, CDR1 is GTSNPN and CDR2 SVGIG (reference sequence). The CDR3 covers 11 residues. V was pared by 2 bases and J by 8 bases, with 9 bases between. Written as DNA, the CDR3 is TGTGCCTGGAGTCCCGTTAAAGGCTACACCTTC. Residues: CAWSPVKGYTF.

This chain uses TRBV7-9 with TRBJ1-2, with D hard to call. V dropped 2 bases and J dropped 3 bases, with 13 bases sitting between them. The CDR3 is made up of 15 amino acids. Germline CDR1 SEHNR, CDR2 FQNEAQ (reference sequence). The CDR3 DNA is TGTGCCAGCAGCTTAAAACCGCGGAGTGACTATGGCTACACCTTC. It yields the protein CASSLKPRSDYGYTF.

V gene TRBV6-1 combines with J gene TRBJ1-1; no firm D call. V lost 8 bases to trimming and J lost 3 bases, with 7 bases between them. The CDR3 runs 11 residues. CDR1 and CDR2 from the germline V gene are MNHNS and SASEGT. The CDR3 reads CASAEYTEAFF. DNA of the CDR3: TGTGCCAGCGCGGAATACACTGAAGCTTTCTTT.